There are many counts of the clone carrying this TCR beta chain. The entry originates in a study of identical twins. Unique molecular identifiers were in the cDNA, with template-switch universal primer binding. TCRdb called the 5' RACE reads again in MiXCR, with one record for every CDR3 protein. Of 300,000 to 400,000 distinct CDR3 sequences in the sample, 9% were seen once. This CDR3 is 12 amino acids long. Germline assignment: CDR1 SGHVS and CDR2 FQNEAQ. The V gene lost 5 bases and the J gene lost 9 bases, with 11 bases spanning the gap. Material for sequencing was naive T cells sorted from blood. The chain is built from TRBV7-8 and TRBJ2-1, with a possible D match to TRBD2 (5 bases). The sequence came from a woman in her forties or fifties in good health. In DNA, the CDR3 is TGTGCCAGCAGCGTAGAAGAGGGTGAGCAGTTCTTC. Translated, it gives CASSVEEGEQFF.